This T cell receptor beta chain was captured by sequencing in a study of cytomegalovirus exposure and HLA in healthy donors. Broader study findings: Of the V segments, some could not be distinguished, including TRBV6-2 and TRBV6-3, and were excluded. For TCR beta chains, V- and J-gene trimming was later linked to a missense DCLRE1C variant. The dataset shows that most TCR sequences were rare, while some public TCRs occurred in many donors.

Germline V lookup: CDR1 GTSNPN, CDR2 SVGIG (reference sequence). V shed 2 bases and J shed 0 bases, with 7 bases lying between them. CDR3 size: 13 residues. The study ran its PCR with 60 Vbeta and 13 Jbeta primers. The table came from immunoSEQ multiplex PCR; TCRdb's copy has only in-frame clones and leaves some out. The sample lists over 110,000 clones; roughly 74% were seen once. In the case of this clone: What it binds is not known.

Sequenced input: PBMCs. The TCR sequence derives from a woman between 18 and 29 years old in good health and CMV-seropositive. V and J are TRBV30 and TRBJ1-1; no firm D call. The CDR3: CAWSSGLNTEAFF. CDR3 nucleotides: TGTGCCTGGAGTTCAGGATTGAACACTGAAGCTTTCTTT.